These 8 T cell receptor beta chains originate from one sample sequenced in a study of control samples from healthy donors and cancer patients. Assay: immunoSEQ multiplex PCR; the TCRdb copy retains only in-frame clones and omits some. This sample has about 120,000 clones, with roughly nine tenths found just once. Material: PBMCs. These receptors came from a woman aged 45-65 years with colorectal cancer.

The rearrangement uses TRBV3-1 (or the pseudogene TRBV3-2) and TRBJ1-2, with D unclear. The CDR3 runs 16 residues. V lost 0 bases and J 7 bases, leaving 18 bases between the germline ends. Germline CDR1 is LGHDT and CDR2 is YNNKEL (reference sequence). The CDR3 spells CASSQDKAWGSSGYTF. CDR3 DNA: TGTGCCAGCAGCCAAGATAAGGCTTGGGGTTCCAGTGGCTACACCTTC.

This clone has a single count. The chain employs TRBV24-1 and TRBJ2-2; 9 nucleotides match TRBD1. V shed 7 bases and J 1 base; nucleotides not matched to a gene: 6. CDR3 length equals 16 residues. Germline V gene sequence: CDR1 KGHDR, CDR2 SFDVKD. In nucleotides, the CDR3 is TGTGCCACCAGATCAGGGGGACAGGGGAACACCGGGGAGCTGTTTTTT. Its protein product is CATRSGGQGNTGELFF.

V is TRBV7-2 and J is TRBJ2-3; D remains ambiguous. The length of the CDR3 is 16 residues. The ends were cut back, 2 bases at V and 0 bases at J, with 12 bases in the middle. Germline assignment: CDR1 SGHTA and CDR2 FQGNSA. CDR3 coding DNA: TGTGCCAGCAGCTTATCTGCGCAAACTAGCACAGATACGCAGTATTTT. It specifies CASSLSAQTSTDTQYF.

The chain links TRBV6-5 to TRBJ1-3; 7 bases fit TRBD1. Germline V lookup: CDR1 MNHEY, CDR2 SVGAGI. The CDR3 extends over 14 amino acids. V was pared by 7 bases and J by 3 bases, with 6 bases of the junction left unmatched. The CDR3 sequence is CASNRGQFGNTIYF. CDR3 bases: TGTGCCAGCAATAGGGGGCAATTTGGAAACACCATATATTTT.

A single count supports this clone. The V gene is TRBV28, the J gene TRBJ2-1; D gene ambiguous. The V gene lost 3 bases and the J gene lost 0 bases, with 9 bases spanning the gap. CDR1 MDHEN and CDR2 SYDVKM come from the germline V gene. The CDR3 length is 15 residues. The CDR3 bases are TGTGCCAGCAGTTTTGGGCTCTTCTCCTACAATGAGCAGTTCTTC. Translated, it gives CASSFGLFSYNEQFF.

This rearrangement joins TRBV10-2 to TRBJ2-1; the D gene is possibly TRBD2 (6 bases). The length of the CDR3 is 12 residues. Germline V gene data show CDR1 as WSHSY and CDR2 as SAAADI. The germline V and J ends were trimmed by 7 bases and 4 bases, with 8 bases remaining between them. The CDR3 DNA is TGCGCCAGCACTAGCGCGTACAATGAGCAGTTCTTC. Protein product: CASTSAYNEQFF.

The chain employs TRBV30 and TRBJ1-1, with unresolved D. The V gene's germline CDR1 is GTSNPN and CDR2 SVGIG (reference sequence). There are 14 residues in the CDR3. The V end was cut by 1 base, the J end by 0 bases, with 9 bases between. CDR3 coding DNA: TGTGCCTGGAGTGAAGGAGGACTGAACACTGAAGCTTTCTTT. Residues: CAWSEGGLNTEAFF.

V and J are TRBV3-1 (or the pseudogene TRBV3-2) and TRBJ2-2; no reliable D call. The V gene's germline CDR1 is LGHDT and CDR2 YNNKEL (reference sequence). The CDR3 contains 13 residues. The V and J ends lost 6 bases and 6 bases respectively, with 11 bases between them. The CDR3 DNA reads as TGTGCCAGCAGTCCTCGTCTCGCCGGGGAGCTGTTTTTT. Residues: CASSPRLAGELFF.